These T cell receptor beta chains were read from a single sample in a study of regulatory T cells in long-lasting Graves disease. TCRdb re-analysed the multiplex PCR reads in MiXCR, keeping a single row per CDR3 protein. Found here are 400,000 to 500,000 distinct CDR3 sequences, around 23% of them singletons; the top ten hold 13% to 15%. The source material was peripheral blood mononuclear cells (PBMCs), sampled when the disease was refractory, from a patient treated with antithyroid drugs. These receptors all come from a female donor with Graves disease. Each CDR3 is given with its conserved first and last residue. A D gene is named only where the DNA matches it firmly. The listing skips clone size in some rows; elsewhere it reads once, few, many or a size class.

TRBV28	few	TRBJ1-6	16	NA	TGTGCCAGCAGTTTATCTCGGGGTTTGAAGAATTCACCCCTCCACTTT	CASSLSRGLKNSPLHF
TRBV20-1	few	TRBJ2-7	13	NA	TGCAGTGCTGGGACGGAGAGCTCCTACGAGCAGTACTTC	CSAGTESSYEQYF
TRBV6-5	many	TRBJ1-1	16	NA	TGTGCCAGCAGTTACCCGGGCCTTCTAACGAACACTGAAGCTTTCTTT	CASSYPGLLTNTEAFF
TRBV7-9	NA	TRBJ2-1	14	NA	TGTGCCAGCACCCTGGGGCTAGAGGGGCATGAGCAGTTCTTC	CASTLGLEGHEQFF
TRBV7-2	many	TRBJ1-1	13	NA	TGTGCCAGCAGCTTAGTAGCGGAGACTGAAGCTTTCTTT	CASSLVAETEAFF
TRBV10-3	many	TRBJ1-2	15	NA	TGTGCCATCAGTGAGCCTGTAAACGACAGCTATGGCTACACCTTC	CAISEPVNDSYGYTF
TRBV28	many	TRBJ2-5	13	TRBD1	TGTGCCAGCAGCCCGGGACAGGGGAGGACCCAGTACTTC	CASSPGQGRTQYF
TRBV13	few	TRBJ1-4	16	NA	TGTGCCAGCAGCTTAGGGGGTCCTGAAGTTGGTGAAAAACTGTTTTTT	CASSLGGPEVGEKLFF
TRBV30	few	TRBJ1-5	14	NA	TGTGCCTGGAGTGGCGGGCAGGGTGATCAGCCCCAGCATTTT	CAWSGGQGDQPQHF
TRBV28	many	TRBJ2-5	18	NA	TGTGCCAGCAGTTTATATGGCCCGGGACTGTCAGACCAAGAGACCCAGTACTTC	CASSLYGPGLSDQETQYF
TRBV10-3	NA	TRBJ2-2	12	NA	TGTGCCATCAGTGAAGAAACCGGGGAGCTGTTTTTT	CAISEETGELFF
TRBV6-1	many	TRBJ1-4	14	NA	TGTGCCAGCAGTATAAGTGCAACTAATGAAAAACTGTTTTTT	CASSISATNEKLFF
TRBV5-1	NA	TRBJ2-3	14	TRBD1	TGCGCCAGCAGAGGTACAGGGGAAGGAGATACGCAGTATTTT	CASRGTGEGDTQYF
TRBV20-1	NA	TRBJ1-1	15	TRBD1	TGCAGTGCTAGGCGGGACAGATCACGGGACACTGAAGCTTTCTTT	CSARRDRSRDTEAFF
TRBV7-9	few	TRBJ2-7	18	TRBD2	TGTGCCAGCAGCTTAGGGGACAGACTAGCGGGGGGGGGCAACGAGCAGTACTTC	CASSLGDRLAGGGNEQYF
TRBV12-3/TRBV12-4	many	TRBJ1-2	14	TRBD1	TGTGCCAGCAGCTTAGGGACAGGGAAGGTTGGCTACACCTTC	CASSLGTGKVGYTF
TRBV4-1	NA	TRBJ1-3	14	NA	TGCGCCAGCAGCCAAGGAGCATCTGGAAACACCATATATTTT	CASSQGASGNTIYF
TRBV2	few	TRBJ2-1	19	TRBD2	TGTGCCAGCAGTGAATACCCTAGCGGGAGAAGCATAATCTACAATGAGCAGTTCTTC	CASSEYPSGRSIIYNEQFF
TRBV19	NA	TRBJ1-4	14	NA	TGTGCCAGCCTTGACATTGCAACTAATGAAAAACTGTTTTTT	CASLDIATNEKLFF
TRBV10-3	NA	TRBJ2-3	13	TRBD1	TGTGCCACAACGGACAGGGGCGTAGATACGCAGTATTTT	CATTDRGVDTQYF
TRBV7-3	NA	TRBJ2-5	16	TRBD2	TGTGCCAGCAGCTTAATAGCGGGAGTGATTCAAGAGACCCAGTACTTC	CASSLIAGVIQETQYF
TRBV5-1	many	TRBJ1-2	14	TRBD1	TGTGCCAGCAGCTTGGGTGGGACAGACTTGGGCTACACCTTC	CASSLGGTDLGYTF
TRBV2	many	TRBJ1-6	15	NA	TGTGCCAGCAGCGACACAGGGAAAAATAATTCACCCCTCCACTTT	CASSDTGKNNSPLHF
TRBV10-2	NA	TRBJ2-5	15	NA	TGCGCCAGCAGTGAGTCGGGGGGACCACTATGGGCCCAGTACTTC	CASSESGGPLWAQYF
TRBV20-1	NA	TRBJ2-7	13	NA	TGCAGTGCTAGAGTGATAGGATCCTACGAGCAGTACTTC	CSARVIGSYEQYF
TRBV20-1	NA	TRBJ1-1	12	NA	TGCAGTGCCCCAATCGGCGGGAAAGAAGCTTTCTTT	CSAPIGGKEAFF
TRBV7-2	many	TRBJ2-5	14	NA	TGTGCCAGCAGCGCCGGGACTCTACAAGAGACCCAGTACTTC	CASSAGTLQETQYF
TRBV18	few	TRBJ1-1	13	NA	TGTGCCAGCTCACCGGGGGAGAACACTGAAGCTTTCTTT	CASSPGENTEAFF
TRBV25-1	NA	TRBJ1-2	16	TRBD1	TGTGCCAGCAGTGGTGCACAGGGGTCTCCAAACTATGGCTACACCTTC	CASSGAQGSPNYGYTF
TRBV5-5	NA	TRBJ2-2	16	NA	TGTGCCAGCAGCTTCCGCCTAACCGCGAACACCGGGGAGCTGTCTTTT	CASSFRLTANTGELSF
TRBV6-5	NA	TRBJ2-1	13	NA	TGTGCCAGCAGTTACGGCGCTTACGATGAGCAGTTCTTC	CASSYGAYDEQFF